A selection of T cell receptor beta chains follows, all from one sample in a study of CD8 T cells in Susac syndrome. A single record per CDR3 protein comes from TCRdb applying MiXCR to the immunoSEQ multiplex PCR reads. The data contain some 120,000 distinct CDR3 sequences, 90% to 95% of them singletons. Sequencing was done on a sample of CD4+ T cells from PBMCs. These receptors all stem from a human donor with multiple sclerosis. Both conserved end residues are part of each CDR3. D genes are given only for firm matches. Only part of the rows carry a size: once, few, many, or a class if the clone is expanded.

size: NA
D: TRBD1
J: TRBJ2-5
V: TRBV7-9
CDR3: CASSIGTGREETQYF
DNA: TGTGCCAGCAGCATCGGGACAGGGCGAGAGGAGACCCAGTACTTC

size: NA
D: TRBD1
J: TRBJ1-2
V: TRBV7-9
CDR3: CASSSRDRGLNGYTF
DNA: TGTGCCAGCAGCAGCCGGGACAGGGGGCTCAATGGCTACACCTTC

size: NA
D: NA
J: TRBJ2-4
V: TRBV19
CDR3: CASTPGASNIQYF
DNA: TGTGCCAGTACTCCGGGGGCCTCAAACATTCAGTACTTC

size: NA
D: NA
J: TRBJ1-5
V: TRBV4-3
CDR3: CASSQVLDKRQPQHF
DNA: TGCGCCAGCAGCCAAGTCTTGGATAAGCGGCAGCCCCAGCATTTT

size: NA
D: NA
J: TRBJ2-7
V: TRBV29-1
CDR3: CSVEPPIRPYF
DNA: TGCAGCGTTGAACCCCCAATTAGGCCTTACTTC

size: NA
D: NA
J: TRBJ2-3
V: TRBV29-1
CDR3: CSVESTDTQYF
DNA: TGCAGCGTTGAAAGCACAGATACGCAGTATTTT

size: NA
D: NA
J: TRBJ1-2
V: TRBV2
CDR3: CASSYYLVANYGYTF
DNA: TGTGCCAGCAGCTACTACCTGGTGGCTAACTATGGCTACACCTTC

size: NA
D: TRBD1
J: TRBJ2-7
V: TRBV6-1
CDR3: CASSRPDRGPDEQYF
DNA: TGTGCCAGCAGTCGCCCGGACAGGGGGCCCGACGAGCAGTACTTC

size: NA
D: TRBD1
J: TRBJ1-1
V: TRBV7-9
CDR3: CASSFGTGGNTEAFF
DNA: TGTGCCAGCAGCTTTGGTACAGGGGGGAACACTGAAGCTTTCTTT

size: NA
D: TRBD2
J: TRBJ2-7
V: TRBV20-1
CDR3: CSARDVSGIYSGTSSYEQYF
DNA: TGCAGTGCTAGAGATGTGTCGGGGATATATAGCGGGACCAGCTCCTACGAGCAGTACTTC

size: NA
D: NA
J: TRBJ2-6
V: TRBV6-5
CDR3: CASTFLITGVLTF
DNA: TGTGCCAGCACGTTCCTCATTACCGGCGTCCTGACTTTC

size: NA
D: TRBD1
J: TRBJ1-1
V: TRBV12-3/TRBV12-4
CDR3: CASSFRDRWNTEAFF
DNA: TGTGCCAGCAGTTTCAGGGACAGATGGAACACTGAAGCTTTCTTT

size: NA
D: NA
J: TRBJ2-3
V: TRBV7-2
CDR3: CASSSPTLTDTQYF
DNA: TGTGCCAGCAGCTCGCCGACTCTCACAGATACGCAGTATTTT

size: NA
D: TRBD1
J: TRBJ1-2
V: TRBV19
CDR3: CASSTGTGVTNYGYTF
DNA: TGTGCCAGTAGTACTGGGACAGGGGTTACTAACTATGGCTACACCTTC

size: NA
D: TRBD1
J: TRBJ1-4
V: TRBV7-2
CDR3: CASRMEGASEKLFF
DNA: TGTGCCAGCAGGATGGAGGGGGCTAGTGAAAAACTGTTTTTT

size: NA
D: TRBD2
J: TRBJ2-5
V: TRBV10-3
CDR3: CAISKGLAGPRETQYF
DNA: TGTGCCATCAGTAAAGGACTAGCGGGACCACGGGAGACCCAGTACTTC

size: NA
D: NA
J: TRBJ2-2
V: TRBV3-1
CDR3: CASSHTSDTGELFF
DNA: TGTGCCAGCAGCCATACCTCGGACACCGGGGAGCTGTTTTTT

size: NA
D: NA
J: TRBJ2-5
V: TRBV7-9
CDR3: CASSLLRGSETQYF
DNA: TGTGCCAGCAGCTTATTGAGGGGCAGCGAGACCCAGTACTTC

size: NA
D: NA
J: TRBJ2-6
V: TRBV29-1
CDR3: CSVERASGANVLTF
DNA: TGCAGCGTAGAAAGAGCCTCTGGGGCCAACGTCCTGACTTTC

size: once
D: NA
J: TRBJ1-2
V: TRBV19
CDR3: CASSRAGAYGYTF
DNA: TGTGCCAGTAGCCGAGCGGGGGCCTATGGCTACACCTTC

size: NA
D: NA
J: TRBJ2-3
V: TRBV5-1
CDR3: CASSLEGTGTTDTQYF
DNA: TGCGCCAGCAGCTTGGAAGGGACCGGGACCACAGATACGCAGTATTTT

size: NA
D: NA
J: TRBJ2-1
V: TRBV7-9
CDR3: CASSEVPGNEQFF
DNA: TGTGCCAGCAGCGAGGTACCGGGCAATGAGCAGTTCTTC

size: NA
D: TRBD1
J: TRBJ2-7
V: TRBV27
CDR3: CASSLSTGDAYEQYF
DNA: TGTGCCAGCAGTTTAAGTACAGGGGACGCCTACGAGCAGTACTTC

size: NA
D: NA
J: TRBJ2-1
V: TRBV2
CDR3: CASRERSSYNEQFF
DNA: TGTGCCAGCAGGGAGAGGAGCTCCTACAATGAGCAGTTCTTC

size: NA
D: NA
J: TRBJ2-7
V: TRBV27
CDR3: CASSSSGAPYEQYF
DNA: TGTGCCAGCAGCTCATCTGGGGCCCCCTACGAGCAGTACTTC

size: NA
D: TRBD1
J: TRBJ1-2
V: TRBV23-1
CDR3: CASSQHRDRGHGYTF
DNA: TGCGCCAGCAGTCAGCACCGGGACAGGGGCCATGGCTACACCTTC

size: NA
D: TRBD2
J: TRBJ2-2
V: TRBV24-1
CDR3: CATSQTSGGRDTGELFF
DNA: TGTGCCACCAGTCAAACTAGCGGGGGACGAGACACCGGGGAGCTGTTTTTT

size: once
D: TRBD1
J: TRBJ2-1
V: TRBV15
CDR3: CATSRVLPRQGSYNEQFF
DNA: TGTGCCACCAGCAGAGTCCTCCCGAGACAGGGGTCCTACAATGAGCAGTTCTTC

size: once
D: TRBD1
J: TRBJ1-4
V: TRBV10-3
CDR3: CATAGTGEEKLFF
DNA: TGTGCCACCGCCGGGACAGGGGAGGAAAAACTGTTTTTT

size: NA
D: NA
J: TRBJ2-7
V: TRBV5-1
CDR3: CASSLGQASYEQYF
DNA: TGCGCCAGCAGCTTGGGACAGGCCTCCTACGAGCAGTACTTC

size: NA
D: TRBD2
J: TRBJ2-5
V: TRBV9
CDR3: CASSSREGRQETQYF
DNA: TGTGCCAGCAGCTCCCGGGAGGGCCGGCAAGAGACCCAGTACTTC

size: NA
D: NA
J: TRBJ2-7
V: TRBV7-2
CDR3: CASSLNPSWGEARYEQYF
DNA: TGTGCCAGCAGCTTAAACCCCTCTTGGGGAGAAGCCAGATACGAGCAGTACTTC

size: NA
D: TRBD1
J: TRBJ1-5
V: TRBV4-2
CDR3: CASSQATGAFNQPQHF
DNA: TGTGCCAGCAGCCAAGCGACAGGGGCATTCAATCAGCCCCAGCATTTT

size: NA
D: NA
J: TRBJ1-2
V: TRBV12-3/TRBV12-4
CDR3: CASTANYGYTF
DNA: TGTGCCAGCACGGCTAACTATGGCTACACCTTC

size: once
D: NA
J: TRBJ1-1
V: TRBV30
CDR3: CAWKFPEAFF
DNA: TGTGCCTGGAAATTCCCTGAGGCTTTCTTT

size: NA
D: NA
J: TRBJ2-1
V: TRBV25-1
CDR3: CASSGQSHNEQFF
DNA: TGTGCCAGCAGTGGACAGAGTCACAATGAGCAGTTCTTC

size: NA
D: NA
J: TRBJ2-2
V: TRBV7-2
CDR3: CASSLHAAGELFF
DNA: TGTGCCAGCAGCCTCCACGCGGCCGGGGAGCTGTTTTTT

size: NA
D: NA
J: TRBJ1-1
V: TRBV28
CDR3: CASTLFRGALNTEAFF
DNA: TGTGCCAGCACCTTATTCCGGGGGGCATTGAACACTGAAGCTTTCTTT

size: once
D: NA
J: TRBJ2-7
V: TRBV5-1
CDR3: CASWKREQYF
DNA: TGCGCCAGTTGGAAAAGGGAGCAGTACTTC

size: NA
D: NA
J: TRBJ2-3
V: TRBV10-3
CDR3: CAISGYSTDTQYF
DNA: TGTGCCATCAGTGGTTACAGCACAGATACGCAGTATTTT

size: NA
D: NA
J: TRBJ1-1
V: TRBV19
CDR3: CASRQIMNTEAFF
DNA: TGTGCCAGTCGACAGATAATGAACACTGAAGCTTTCTTT

size: NA
D: NA
J: TRBJ2-7
V: TRBV29-1
CDR3: CSVGRGPSYEQYF
DNA: TGCAGCGTTGGTCGGGGCCCCTCCTACGAGCAGTACTTC

size: NA
D: TRBD2
J: TRBJ2-3
V: TRBV19
CDR3: CASRPSAGGGTDTQYF
DNA: TGTGCCAGTAGGCCCTCGGCGGGGGGGGGCACAGATACGCAGTATTTT

size: NA
D: NA
J: TRBJ1-3
V: TRBV29-1
CDR3: CSVGASSGNTIYF
DNA: TGCAGCGTTGGCGCCTCCTCTGGAAACACCATATATTTT

size: NA
D: NA
J: TRBJ1-1
V: TRBV29-1
CDR3: CSVDIGNTEAFF
DNA: TGCAGCGTTGATATTGGGAACACTGAAGCTTTCTTT

size: NA
D: TRBD1
J: TRBJ2-5
V: TRBV19
CDR3: CASSTPQGAETQYF
DNA: TGTGCCAGTAGTACCCCACAGGGGGCTGAGACCCAGTACTTC

size: once
D: NA
J: TRBJ2-4
V: TRBV12-5
CDR3: CASGLGPEYIQYF
DNA: TGTGCTAGTGGTTTGGGACCAGAATACATTCAGTACTTC

size: NA
D: TRBD1
J: TRBJ1-5
V: TRBV12-3/TRBV12-4
CDR3: CASSPLSGGANQPQHF
DNA: TGTGCCAGCAGTCCACTCTCAGGGGGCGCGAATCAGCCCCAGCATTTT

size: NA
D: NA
J: TRBJ1-2
V: TRBV7-2
CDR3: CASSPRLRQGIYGYTF
DNA: TGTGCCAGCAGCCCCCGATTGCGGCAGGGGATTTATGGCTACACCTTC

size: NA
D: TRBD2
J: TRBJ2-4
V: TRBV7-9
CDR3: CASSLGGGPAKNIQYF
DNA: TGTGCCAGCAGCCTAGGCGGGGGGCCGGCCAAAAACATTCAGTACTTC

size: NA
D: NA
J: TRBJ1-1
V: TRBV3-1
CDR3: CASSQGYDRATEAFF
DNA: TGTGCCAGCAGCCAAGGGTATGATCGAGCCACTGAAGCTTTCTTT

size: NA
D: NA
J: TRBJ2-1
V: TRBV7-8
CDR3: CASSLVWGNEQFF
DNA: TGTGCCAGCAGCTTAGTATGGGGCAATGAGCAGTTCTTC

size: NA
D: TRBD2
J: TRBJ2-2
V: TRBV20-1
CDR3: CSARDHRGRAGGVGELFF
DNA: TGCAGTGCTAGAGATCACCGGGGGAGAGCGGGAGGGGTCGGGGAGCTGTTTTTT

size: NA
D: TRBD1
J: TRBJ1-4
V: TRBV4-1
CDR3: CASSPGTVLNEKLFF
DNA: TGCGCCAGCAGCCCTGGGACAGTCCTTAATGAAAAACTGTTTTTT

size: NA
D: TRBD1
J: TRBJ2-5
V: TRBV5-4
CDR3: CASSLQGAGETQYF
DNA: TGTGCCAGCAGCTTACAGGGGGCAGGGGAGACCCAGTACTTC